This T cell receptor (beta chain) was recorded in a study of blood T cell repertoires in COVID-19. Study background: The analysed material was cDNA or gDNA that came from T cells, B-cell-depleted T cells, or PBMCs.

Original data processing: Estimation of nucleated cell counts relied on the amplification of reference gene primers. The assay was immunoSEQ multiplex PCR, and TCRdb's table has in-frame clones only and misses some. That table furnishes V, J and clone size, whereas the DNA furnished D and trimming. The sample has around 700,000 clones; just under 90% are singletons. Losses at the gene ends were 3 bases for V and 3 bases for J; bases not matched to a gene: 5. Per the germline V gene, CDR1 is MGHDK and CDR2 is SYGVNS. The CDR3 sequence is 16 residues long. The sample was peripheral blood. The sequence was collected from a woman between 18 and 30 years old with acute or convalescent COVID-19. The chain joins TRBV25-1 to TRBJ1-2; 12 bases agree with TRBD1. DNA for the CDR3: TGTGCCAGCAGTGACCGCCGGGACAGGGGGCACTATGGCTACACCTTC. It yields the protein CASSDRRDRGHYGYTF.